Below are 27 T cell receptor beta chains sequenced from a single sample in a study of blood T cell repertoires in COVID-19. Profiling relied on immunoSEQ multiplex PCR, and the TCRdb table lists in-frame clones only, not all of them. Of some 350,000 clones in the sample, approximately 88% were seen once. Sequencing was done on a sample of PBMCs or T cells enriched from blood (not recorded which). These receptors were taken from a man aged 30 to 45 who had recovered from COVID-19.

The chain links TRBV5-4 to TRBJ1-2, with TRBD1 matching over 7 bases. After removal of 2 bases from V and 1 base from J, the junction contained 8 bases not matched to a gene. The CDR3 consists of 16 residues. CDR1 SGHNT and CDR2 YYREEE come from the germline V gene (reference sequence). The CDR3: CASSLMQGTDNYGYTF. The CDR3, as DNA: TGTGCCAGCAGCTTAATGCAGGGGACAGATAACTATGGCTACACCTTC. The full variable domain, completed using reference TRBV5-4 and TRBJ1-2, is ETGVTQSPTHLIKTRGQQVTLRCSSQSGHNTVSWYQQALGQGPQFIFQYYREEENGRGNFPPRFSGLQFPNYSSELNVNALELDDSALYLCASSLMQGTDNYGYTFGSGTRLTVV.

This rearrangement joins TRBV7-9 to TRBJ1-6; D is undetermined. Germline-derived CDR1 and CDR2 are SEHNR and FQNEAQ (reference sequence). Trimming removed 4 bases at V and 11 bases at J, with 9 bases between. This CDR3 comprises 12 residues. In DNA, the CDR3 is TGTGCCAGCAGCTCAGGCCCGGCACCCCTCCACTTT. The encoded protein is CASSSGPAPLHF.

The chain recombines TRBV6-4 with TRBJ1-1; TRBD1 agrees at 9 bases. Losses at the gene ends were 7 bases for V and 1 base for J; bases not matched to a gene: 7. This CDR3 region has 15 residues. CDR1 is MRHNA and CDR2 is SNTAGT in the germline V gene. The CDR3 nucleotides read TGTGCCAGCAAGCCCGGGACAGGGCCGAACACTGAAGCTTTCTTT. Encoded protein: CASKPGTGPNTEAFF.

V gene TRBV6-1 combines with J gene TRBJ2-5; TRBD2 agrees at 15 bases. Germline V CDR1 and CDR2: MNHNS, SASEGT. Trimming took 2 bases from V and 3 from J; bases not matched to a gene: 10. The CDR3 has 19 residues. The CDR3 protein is CASSELPRTSGGEKETQYF. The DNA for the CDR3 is TGTGCCAGCAGTGAATTGCCCCGGACTAGCGGGGGGGAAAAAGAGACCCAGTACTTC.

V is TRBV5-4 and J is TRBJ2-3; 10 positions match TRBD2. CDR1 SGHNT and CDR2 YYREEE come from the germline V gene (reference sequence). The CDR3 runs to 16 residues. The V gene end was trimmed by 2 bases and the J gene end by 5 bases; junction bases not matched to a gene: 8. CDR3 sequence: CASSFWVAGGVDTQYF. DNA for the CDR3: TGTGCCAGCAGCTTTTGGGTAGCGGGGGGCGTAGATACGCAGTATTTT.

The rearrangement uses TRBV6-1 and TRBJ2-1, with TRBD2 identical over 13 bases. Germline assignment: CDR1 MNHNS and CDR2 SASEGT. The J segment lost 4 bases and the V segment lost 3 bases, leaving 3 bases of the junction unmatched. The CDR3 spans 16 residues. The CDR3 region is CASSEELAGGYNEQFF. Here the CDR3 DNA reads TGTGCCAGCAGTGAGGAACTAGCGGGGGGGTACAATGAGCAGTTCTTC.

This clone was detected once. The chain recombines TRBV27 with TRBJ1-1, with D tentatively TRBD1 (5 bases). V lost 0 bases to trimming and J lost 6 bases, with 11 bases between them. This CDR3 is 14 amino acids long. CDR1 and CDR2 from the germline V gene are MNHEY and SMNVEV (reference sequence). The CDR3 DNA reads TGTGCCAGCAGTTTATCCCCGGGACTTTCTGAAGCTTTCTTT. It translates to CASSLSPGLSEAFF.

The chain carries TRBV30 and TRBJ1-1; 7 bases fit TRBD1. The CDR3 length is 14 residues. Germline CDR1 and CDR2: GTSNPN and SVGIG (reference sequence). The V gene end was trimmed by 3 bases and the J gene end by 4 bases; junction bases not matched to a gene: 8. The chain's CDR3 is CAWSVGQWGTEAFF. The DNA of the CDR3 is TGTGCCTGGAGCGTGGGACAGTGGGGCACTGAAGCTTTCTTT.

In nucleotides, the CDR3 is TGCGCCAGCAGCGTTCCCGGGATGGGTATGGGCTACACCTTC. Translation gives CASSVPGMGMGYTF. J is TRBJ1-2 and V is TRBV5-1; no clear D gene. This CDR3 has 14 amino acids. CDR1 is SGHRS and CDR2 is YFSETQ in the germline V gene. V was pared by 4 bases and J by 8 bases, with 18 bases between.

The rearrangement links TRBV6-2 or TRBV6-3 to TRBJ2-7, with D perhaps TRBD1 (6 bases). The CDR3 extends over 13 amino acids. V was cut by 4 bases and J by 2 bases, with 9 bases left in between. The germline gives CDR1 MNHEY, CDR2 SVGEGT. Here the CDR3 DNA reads TGTGCCAGCAGTTGGGGACACCCCTACGAGCAGTACTTC. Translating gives CASSWGHPYEQYF.

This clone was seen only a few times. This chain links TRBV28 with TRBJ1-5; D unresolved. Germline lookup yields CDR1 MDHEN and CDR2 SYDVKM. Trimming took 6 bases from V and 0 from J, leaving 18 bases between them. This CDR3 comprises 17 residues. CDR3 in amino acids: CASSPTALGFSNQPQHF. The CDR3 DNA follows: TGTGCCAGCAGCCCAACCGCCCTCGGGTTTAGCAATCAGCCCCAGCATTTT.

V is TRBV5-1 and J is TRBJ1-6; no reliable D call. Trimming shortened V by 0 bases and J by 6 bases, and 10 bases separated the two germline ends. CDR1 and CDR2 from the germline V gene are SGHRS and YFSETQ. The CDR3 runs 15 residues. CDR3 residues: CASSLAGNGNSPLHF. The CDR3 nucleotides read TGCGCCAGCAGCTTGGCGGGGAACGGTAATTCACCCCTCCACTTT.

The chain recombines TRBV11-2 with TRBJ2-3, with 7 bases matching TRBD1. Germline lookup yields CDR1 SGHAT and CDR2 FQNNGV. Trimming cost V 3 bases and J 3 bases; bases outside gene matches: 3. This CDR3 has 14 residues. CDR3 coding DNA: TGTGCCAGCAGCTTTGGACAGGCAACAGATACGCAGTATTTT. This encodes CASSFGQATDTQYF.

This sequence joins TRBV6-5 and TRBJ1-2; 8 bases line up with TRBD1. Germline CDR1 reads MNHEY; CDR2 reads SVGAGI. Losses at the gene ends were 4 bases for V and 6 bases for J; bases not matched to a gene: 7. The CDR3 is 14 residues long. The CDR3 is CASSFQGALDGYTF. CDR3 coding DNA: TGTGCCAGCAGTTTCCAGGGGGCTTTGGATGGCTACACCTTC.

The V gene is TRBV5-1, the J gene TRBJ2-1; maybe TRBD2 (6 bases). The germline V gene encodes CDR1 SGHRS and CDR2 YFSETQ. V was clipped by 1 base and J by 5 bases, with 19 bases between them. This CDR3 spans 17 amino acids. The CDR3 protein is CASSLRSSSGEHNEQFF. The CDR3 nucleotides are TGCGCCAGCAGCTTGCGGTCGAGTAGCGGAGAACACAATGAGCAGTTCTTC.

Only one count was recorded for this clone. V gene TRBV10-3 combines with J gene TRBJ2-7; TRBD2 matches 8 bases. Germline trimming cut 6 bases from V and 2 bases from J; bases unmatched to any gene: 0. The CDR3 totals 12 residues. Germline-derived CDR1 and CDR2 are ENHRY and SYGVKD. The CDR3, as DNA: TGTGCCATCAGCGGGGGGGCCTACGAGCAGTACTTC. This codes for CAISGGAYEQYF.

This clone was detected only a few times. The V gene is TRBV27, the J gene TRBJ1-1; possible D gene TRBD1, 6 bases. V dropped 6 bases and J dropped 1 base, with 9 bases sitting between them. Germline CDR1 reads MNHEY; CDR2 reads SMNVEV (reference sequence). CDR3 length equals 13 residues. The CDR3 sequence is CASSQDRNTEAFF. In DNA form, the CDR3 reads TGTGCCAGCAGCCAGGACAGGAACACTGAAGCTTTCTTT.

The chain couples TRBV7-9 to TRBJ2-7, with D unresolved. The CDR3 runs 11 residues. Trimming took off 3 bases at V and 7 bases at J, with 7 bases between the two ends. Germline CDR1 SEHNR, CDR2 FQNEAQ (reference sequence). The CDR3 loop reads CASSFQREQYF. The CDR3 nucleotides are TGTGCCAGCAGCTTCCAGAGGGAGCAGTACTTC.

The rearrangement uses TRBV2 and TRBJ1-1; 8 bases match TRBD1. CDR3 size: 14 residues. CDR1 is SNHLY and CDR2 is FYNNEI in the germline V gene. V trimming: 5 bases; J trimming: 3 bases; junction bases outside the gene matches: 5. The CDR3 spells CASSQDREDTEAFF. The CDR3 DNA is TGTGCCAGCAGTCAGGACAGGGAGGACACTGAAGCTTTCTTT.

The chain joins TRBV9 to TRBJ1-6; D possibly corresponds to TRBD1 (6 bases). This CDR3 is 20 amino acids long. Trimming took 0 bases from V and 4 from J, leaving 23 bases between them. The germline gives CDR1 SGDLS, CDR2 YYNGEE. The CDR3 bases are TGTGCCAGCAGCGTAGAGTTGGGGGAACCGGACAGAAAATATAATTCACCCCTCCACTTT. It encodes CASSVELGEPDRKYNSPLHF.

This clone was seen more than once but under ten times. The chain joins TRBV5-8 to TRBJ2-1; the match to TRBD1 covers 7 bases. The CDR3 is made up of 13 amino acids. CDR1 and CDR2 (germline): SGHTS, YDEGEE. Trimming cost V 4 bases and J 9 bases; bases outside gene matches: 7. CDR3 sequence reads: CASSLIGGGEQFF. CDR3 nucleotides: TGTGCCAGCAGCCTAATAGGGGGCGGTGAGCAGTTCTTC.

The CDR3 sequence: CASSLDNLAGTEQFF. CDR3 DNA: TGTGCCAGCAGCTTAGATAACCTAGCGGGGACTGAGCAGTTCTTC. The chain combines TRBV11-3 with TRBJ2-1; TRBD2 matches at 9 bases. With V trimmed by 0 bases and J by 9 bases, 6 bases remained unmatched. The CDR3 runs to 15 residues. Germline lookup yields CDR1 SGHNT and CDR2 YENEEA.

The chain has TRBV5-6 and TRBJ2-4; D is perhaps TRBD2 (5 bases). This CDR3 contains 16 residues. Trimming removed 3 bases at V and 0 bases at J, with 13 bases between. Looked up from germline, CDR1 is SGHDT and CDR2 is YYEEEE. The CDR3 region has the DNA TGTGCCAGCAGCTCCCGACTCCGGGGAGCCAAAAACATTCAGTACTTC. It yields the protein CASSSRLRGAKNIQYF.

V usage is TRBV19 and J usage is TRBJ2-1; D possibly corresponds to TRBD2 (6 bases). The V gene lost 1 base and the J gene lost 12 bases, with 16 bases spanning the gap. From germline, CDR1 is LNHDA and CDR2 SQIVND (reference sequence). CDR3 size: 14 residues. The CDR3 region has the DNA TGTGCCAGTAGTATAGTCCGGGACTCCTTATCGCAGTTCTTC. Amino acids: CASSIVRDSLSQFF.

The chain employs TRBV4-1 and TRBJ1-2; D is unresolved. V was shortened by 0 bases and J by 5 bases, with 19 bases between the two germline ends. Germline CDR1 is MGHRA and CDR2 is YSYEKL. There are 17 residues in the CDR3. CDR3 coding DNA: TGCGCCAGCAGCCAAGATCTTACTTACGGGGTATCTTATGGCTACACCTTC. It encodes CASSQDLTYGVSYGYTF.

The CDR3 is CAYTKRLAGVGNTDTQYF. The DNA for the CDR3 is TGTGCCTATACTAAGAGACTAGCGGGGGTTGGTAACACAGATACGCAGTATTTT. The genes are TRBV30 and TRBJ2-3; 12 nucleotides align to TRBD2. CDR3 length equals 18 residues. From germline, CDR1 is GTSNPN and CDR2 SVGIG (reference sequence). The ends lost 7 bases at V and 2 bases at J; junction bases unmatched: 16.

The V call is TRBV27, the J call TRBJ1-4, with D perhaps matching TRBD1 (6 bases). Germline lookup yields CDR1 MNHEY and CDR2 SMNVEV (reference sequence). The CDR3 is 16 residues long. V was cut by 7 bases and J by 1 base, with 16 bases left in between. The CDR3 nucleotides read TGTGCCAGCACCAATCCCCCAGGGGAAACTAATGAAAAACTGTTTTTT. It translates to CASTNPPGETNEKLFF. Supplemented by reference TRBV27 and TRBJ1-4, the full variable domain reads EAQVTQNPRYLITVTGKKLTVTCSQNMNHEYMSWYRQDPGLGLRQIYYSMNVEVTDKGDVPEGYKVSRKEKRNFPLILESPSPNQTSLYFCASTNPPGETNEKLFFGSGTQLSVL.